What follows are 16 T cell receptor beta chains derived from one specimen sequenced in a study of blood T cell repertoires in COVID-19. Only in-frame clones appear in the TCRdb table, and some are missing; sequencing was by immunoSEQ multiplex PCR. Counted here are about 60,000 clones, 88% occurring once; the ten biggest clones make up 4.5% to 6%. Material for sequencing was peripheral blood. Receptors originate from a human donor in a cohort sampled during active COVID-19.

Written as DNA, the CDR3 is TGTGCCAGTACCGCCCCAGGTAGGGGCCAAAATCAAGAGACCCAGTACTTC. It encodes CASTAPGRGQNQETQYF. This chain uses TRBV19 with TRBJ2-5; possible D gene TRBD1, 5 bases. Trimming took off 7 bases at V and 2 bases at J, with 23 bases between the two ends. The V gene's germline CDR1 is LNHDA and CDR2 SQIVND (reference sequence). The CDR3 consists of 17 residues.

This chain connects TRBV6-4 to TRBJ1-4; the match to TRBD1 covers 8 bases. V lost 5 bases to trimming and J lost 7 bases; unmatched junction nucleotides: 9. Germline V lookup: CDR1 MRHNA, CDR2 SNTAGT. There are 15 residues in the CDR3. CDR3 in amino acids: CASSPEGRGLEKLFF. The CDR3 DNA follows: TGTGCCAGCAGTCCGGAGGGCAGGGGGCTTGAAAAACTGTTTTTT.

This chain connects TRBV7-7 to TRBJ2-1, with 12 bases matching TRBD2. Germline trimming cut 5 bases from V and 8 bases from J; bases unmatched to any gene: 7. Germline CDR1 reads SSHAT; CDR2 reads FNYEAQ (reference sequence). CDR3 length equals 15 residues. The CDR3 DNA sequence: TGTGCCAGCAGCCTTCGACTAGCGGGAGCGGATGAGCAGTTCTTC. Translation gives CASSLRLAGADEQFF.

The rearrangement joins TRBV5-8 to TRBJ1-5; tentative D call: TRBD1 (5 bases). CDR1 and CDR2 (germline): SGHTS, YDEGEE. V gave up 7 bases and J gave up 2 bases, with 7 bases separating them. The CDR3 runs to 12 residues. The CDR3 sequence: CASGRGNQPQHF. The CDR3 region has the DNA TGTGCCAGCGGCAGGGGCAATCAGCCCCAGCATTTT.

This rearrangement joins TRBV7-9 to TRBJ2-7; the D gene is possibly TRBD1 (5 bases). Trimming took 1 base from V and 5 from J, leaving 9 bases between them. The CDR3 covers 13 residues. Germline CDR1 is SEHNR and CDR2 is FQNEAQ (reference sequence). The CDR3 DNA reads TGTGCCAGCAGCTTAGTTGTAGGGGACGAGCAGTACTTC. It encodes CASSLVVGDEQYF. Supplemented by reference TRBV7-9 and TRBJ2-7, the full variable domain reads DTGVSQNPRHKITKRGQNVTFRCDPISEHNRLYWYRQTLGQGPEFLTYFQNEAQLEKSRLLSDRFSAERPKGSFSTLEIQRTEQGDSAMYLCASSLVVGDEQYFGPGTRLTVT.

The chain is built from TRBV19 and TRBJ2-1; the D gene is possibly TRBD1 (5 bases). Trimming shortened V by 4 bases and J by 8 bases, and 18 bases separated the two germline ends. Germline values: CDR1 LNHDA, CDR2 SQIVND (reference sequence). The CDR3 length is 15 residues. In DNA form, the CDR3 reads TGTGCCAGTAGTACTCAGGCAGGGCCGAACTATGAGCAGTTCTTC. Amino acid sequence: CASSTQAGPNYEQFF.

In this sample, this clone turned up once. The chain combines TRBV3-1 (or the pseudogene TRBV3-2) with TRBJ1-6; 8 nucleotides line up with TRBD1. This CDR3 contains 15 residues. Germline V lookup: CDR1 LGHDT, CDR2 YNNKEL (reference sequence). After removal of 6 bases from V and 9 bases from J, the junction contained 10 bases not matched to a gene. The CDR3, as DNA: TGTGCCAGCAGACTGAGTCAGGGGGCAAGTTCACCCCTCCACTTT. Translated, it gives CASRLSQGASSPLHF.

CDR3 nucleotide sequence: TGTGCCAGCAGCTTGGCAACCCGCTACTACTCTGGGGCCAACGTCCTGACTTTC. It encodes CASSLATRYYSGANVLTF. The chain carries TRBV5-8 and TRBJ2-6; D is unresolved. Trimming removed 0 bases from V and 0 bases from J, with 13 bases in between. The length of the CDR3 is 18 residues. Germline V lookup: CDR1 SGHTS, CDR2 YDEGEE.

The rearrangement joins TRBV5-5 to TRBJ1-4; D may be TRBD1 (5 bases). This CDR3 region has 15 residues. V dropped 4 bases and J dropped 8 bases, with 18 bases sitting between them. The V gene's germline CDR1 is SGHKS and CDR2 YYEKEE (reference sequence). CDR3 nucleotide sequence: TGTGCCAGCAGCCTGATAGGGGTATCGGGCGAAAAACTGTTTTTT. It encodes CASSLIGVSGEKLFF.

This chain uses TRBV5-1 with TRBJ2-1, with D hard to call. The CDR3 contains 15 residues. Trimming took off 2 bases at V and 4 bases at J, with 13 bases between the two ends. Germline V gives CDR1 SGHRS, CDR2 YFSETQ. The DNA for the CDR3 is TGCGCCAGCAGCTTATCAGCGCGACCTTACAATGAGCAGTTCTTC. This sequence encodes CASSLSARPYNEQFF.

The chain combines TRBV3-1 (or the pseudogene TRBV3-2) with TRBJ2-4; TRBD1 matches at 7 bases. Per the germline V gene, CDR1 is LGHDT and CDR2 is YNNKEL (reference sequence). J lost 3 bases, V lost 0 bases, and 8 bases had no gene match. CDR3 length: 17 residues. The CDR3 here is CASSQDSGTDYKNIQYF. CDR3 DNA: TGTGCCAGCAGCCAAGACTCCGGGACAGACTACAAAAACATTCAGTACTTC.

The chain uses TRBV5-5 and TRBJ2-5; 7 nucleotides align to TRBD1. J was trimmed by 5 bases and V by 4 bases; bases with no gene match: 11. This CDR3 is built from 15 residues. CDR1 and CDR2 from the germline V gene are SGHKS and YYEKEE (reference sequence). The CDR3: CASSETGTGAETQYF. For the CDR3, the DNA is TGTGCCAGCAGCGAGACAGGGACCGGTGCGGAGACCCAGTACTTC.

The chain joins TRBV30 to TRBJ2-5, with D possibly matching TRBD1 (6 bases). V lost 1 base to trimming and J lost 4 bases, with 16 bases between them. Per the germline V gene, CDR1 is GTSNPN and CDR2 is SVGIG (reference sequence). CDR3 length: 15 residues. DNA for the CDR3: TGTGCCTGGAGTGGAAGGTGGGGGCATCGAGAGACCCAGTACTTC. Amino acid sequence: CAWSGRWGHRETQYF.

In this sample, this clone turned up once. The V and J genes are TRBV15 and TRBJ2-4; 12 bases agree with TRBD2. The CDR3 extends over 16 amino acids. From germline, CDR1 is LNHNV and CDR2 YYDKDF (reference sequence). J gave up 6 bases and V 3 bases, and 6 bases lay outside the gene matches. Written as DNA, the CDR3 is TGTGCCACCAGCAGGCCTAGCGGGGGGGCCCTAAACATTCAGTACTTC. It yields the protein CATSRPSGGALNIQYF.

This clone came up once. CDR3 DNA: TGTGCCAGCTCACCTCAGGGGCTAGTGGGAGAGACCCAGTACTTC. This translates into CASSPQGLVGETQYF. This chain links TRBV18 with TRBJ2-5; tentative D call: TRBD1 (6 bases). CDR1 KGHSH and CDR2 LQKENI come from the germline V gene. Trimming removed 3 bases at V and 4 bases at J, with 15 bases between. The CDR3 contains 15 residues. Full variable domain (missing parts from reference TRBV18 and TRBJ2-5): NAGVMQNPRHLVRRRGQEARLRCSPMKGHSHVYWYRQLPEEGLKFMVYLQKENIIDESGMPKERFSAEFPKEGPSILRIQQVVRGDSAAYFCASSPQGLVGETQYFGPGTRLLVL.

V gene TRBV5-1 combines with J gene TRBJ2-7, with D possibly matching TRBD1 (6 bases). This CDR3 comprises 15 residues. Trimming pared 4 bases from V and 2 bases from J, leaving 16 bases between. Germline-derived CDR1 and CDR2 are SGHRS and YFSETQ. CDR3 nucleotide sequence: TGCGCCAGCAGCACCCAGGGGCGGACCCCCTACGAGCAGTACTTC. Its protein product is CASSTQGRTPYEQYF.